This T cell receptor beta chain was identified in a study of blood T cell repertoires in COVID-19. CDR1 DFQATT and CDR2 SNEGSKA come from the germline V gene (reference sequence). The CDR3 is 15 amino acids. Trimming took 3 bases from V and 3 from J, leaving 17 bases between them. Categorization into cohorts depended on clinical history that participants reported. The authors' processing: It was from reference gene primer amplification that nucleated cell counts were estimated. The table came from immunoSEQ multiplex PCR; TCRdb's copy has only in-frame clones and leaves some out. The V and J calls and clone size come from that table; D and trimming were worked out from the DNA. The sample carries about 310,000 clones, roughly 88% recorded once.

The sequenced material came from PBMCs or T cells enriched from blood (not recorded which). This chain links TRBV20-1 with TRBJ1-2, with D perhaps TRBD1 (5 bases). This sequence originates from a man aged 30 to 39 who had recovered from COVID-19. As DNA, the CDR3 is TGCAGTGCTAGTCTGCTTGGGGGGGGTGACTATGGCTACACCTTC. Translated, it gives CSASLLGGGDYGYTF.